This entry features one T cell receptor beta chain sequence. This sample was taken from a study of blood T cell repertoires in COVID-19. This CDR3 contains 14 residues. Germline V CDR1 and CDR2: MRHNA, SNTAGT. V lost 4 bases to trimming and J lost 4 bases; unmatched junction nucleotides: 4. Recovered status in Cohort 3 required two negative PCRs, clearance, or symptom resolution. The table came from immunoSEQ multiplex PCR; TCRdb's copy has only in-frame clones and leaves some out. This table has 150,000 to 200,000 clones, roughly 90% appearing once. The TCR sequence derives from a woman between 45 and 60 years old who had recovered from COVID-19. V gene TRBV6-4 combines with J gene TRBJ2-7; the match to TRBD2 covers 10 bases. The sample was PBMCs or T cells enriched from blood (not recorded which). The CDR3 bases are TGTGCCAGCAGTGTAAGCGGGGGGGCGTACGAGCAGTACTTC. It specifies CASSVSGGAYEQYF.